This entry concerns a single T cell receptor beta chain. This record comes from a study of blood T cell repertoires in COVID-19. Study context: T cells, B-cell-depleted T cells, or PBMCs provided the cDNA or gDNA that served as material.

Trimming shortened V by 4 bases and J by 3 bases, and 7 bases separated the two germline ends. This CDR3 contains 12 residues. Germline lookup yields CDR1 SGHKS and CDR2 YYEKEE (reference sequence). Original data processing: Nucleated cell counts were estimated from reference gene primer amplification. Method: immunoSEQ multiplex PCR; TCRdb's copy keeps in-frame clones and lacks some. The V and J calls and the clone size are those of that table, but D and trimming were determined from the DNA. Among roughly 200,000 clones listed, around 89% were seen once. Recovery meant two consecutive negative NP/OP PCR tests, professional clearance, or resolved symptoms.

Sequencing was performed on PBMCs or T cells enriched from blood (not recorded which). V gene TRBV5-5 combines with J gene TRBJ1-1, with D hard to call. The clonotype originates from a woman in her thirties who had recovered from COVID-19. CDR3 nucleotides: TGTGCCAGCAGCCAAGGAGACACTGAAGCTTTCTTT. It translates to CASSQGDTEAFF.